A single sample is the source of the 21 T cell receptor beta chains below, sequenced in a study of blood T cell repertoires in COVID-19. Data came from immunoSEQ multiplex PCR; TCRdb stores just in-frame clones and leaves some out. This sample has about 410,000 clones, with roughly 85% found just once. Sequencing was performed on peripheral blood. Receptors originate from a woman aged 25 to 45 with active or convalescent COVID-19.

The rearrangement joins TRBV28 to TRBJ2-3; 8 bases align to TRBD1. This CDR3 spans 16 amino acids. V lost 4 bases and J lost 8; bases outside the gene matches: 14. The germline V gene has CDR1 MDHEN and CDR2 SYDVKM. The CDR3 region is CASSSARTGFPGTQYF. CDR3 DNA sequence: TGTGCCAGCAGTTCAGCTAGGACAGGGTTTCCGGGTACGCAGTATTTT. Drawing the rest from reference TRBV28 and TRBJ2-3, the complete variable domain is DVKVTQSSRYLVKRTGEKVFLECVQDMDHENMFWYRQDPGLGLRLIYFSYDVKMKEKGDIPEGYSVSREKKERFSLILESASTNQTSMYLCASSSARTGFPGTQYFGPGTRLTVL.

The chain joins TRBV11-3 to TRBJ2-1, with TRBD2 matching 13 bases. The germline V gene encodes CDR1 SGHNT and CDR2 YENEEA. The CDR3 is 16 amino acids. Trimming cost V 1 base and J 7 bases; bases outside gene matches: 4. CDR3 in amino acids: CASSLAGTSGTNEQFF. Here the CDR3 DNA reads TGTGCCAGCAGCTTAGCCGGGACTAGCGGGACGAATGAGCAGTTCTTC.

The rearrangement links TRBV4-1 to TRBJ2-1; D gene unclear. With 4 bases removed from V and 0 bases from J, the gap between germline ends came to 10 bases. The CDR3 contains 15 residues. Germline loops: CDR1 MGHRA, CDR2 YSYEKL. The CDR3 bases are TGCGCCAGCAGCCCTCCGTCGAGCTCCTACAATGAGCAGTTCTTC. It encodes CASSPPSSSYNEQFF.

The genes are TRBV29-1 and TRBJ1-2, with D maybe TRBD1 (5 bases). Looked up from germline, CDR1 is SQVTM and CDR2 is ANQGSEA. The CDR3 covers 15 residues. V was clipped by 7 bases and J by 4 bases, with 22 bases between them. The CDR3 region has the DNA TGCAGCGCCGTCGTACCGCTAGGGGCCAGCTATGGCTACACCTTC. It codes for CSAVVPLGASYGYTF.

The chain links TRBV7-7 to TRBJ2-1; TRBD1 is a possible D gene (5 bases). Trimming removed 0 bases at V and 1 base at J, with 7 bases between. Germline V CDR1 and CDR2: SSHAT, FNYEAQ (reference sequence). The CDR3 runs to 15 residues. This CDR3 reads CASSLAQDSYNEQFF. The CDR3 nucleotides read TGTGCCAGCAGCTTAGCACAGGATTCCTACAATGAGCAGTTCTTC.

This chain joins TRBV12-3 or TRBV12-4 and TRBJ1-1, with D tentatively TRBD1 (5 bases). V was shortened by 1 base and J by 4 bases, with 7 bases between the two germline ends. The CDR3 covers 13 residues. For the CDR3, the DNA is TGTGCCAGCAGTTTAGGGGGCAGCACTGAAGCTTTCTTT. Protein sequence: CASSLGGSTEAFF.

A single count supports this clone. The CDR3 loop reads CASSLEGQGSYGYTF. In DNA form, the CDR3 reads TGCGCCAGCAGCTTGGAGGGACAGGGATCCTATGGCTACACCTTC. This chain connects TRBV5-1 to TRBJ1-2, with 9 bases lining up with TRBD1. The V segment lost 0 bases and the J segment 4 bases; nucleotides outside the gene matches: 4. CDR3 length: 15 residues. Germline CDR1 and CDR2: SGHRS and YFSETQ.

The chain carries TRBV5-5 and TRBJ1-6; 8 bases are a match to TRBD1. Germline V gene lookup returns CDR1 SGHKS and CDR2 YYEKEE (reference sequence). The CDR3 extends over 19 amino acids. Losses at the gene ends were 4 bases for V and 0 bases for J; bases not matched to a gene: 12. Here the CDR3 DNA reads TGTGCCAGCAGCACTCCGGACAGGGCTATCAGCTCCTATAATTCACCCCTCCACTTT. Translated: CASSTPDRAISSYNSPLHF.

V usage is TRBV2 and J usage is TRBJ1-1; possibly TRBD1 for D (5 bases). Trimming removed 5 bases from V and 0 bases from J, with 10 bases in between. This CDR3 has 14 residues. Looked up from germline, CDR1 is SNHLY and CDR2 is FYNNEI. CDR3 sequence: CASSRGDLNTEAFF. DNA of the CDR3: TGTGCCAGCAGTCGGGGGGACTTGAACACTGAAGCTTTCTTT.

This clone occurred a few times. The V call is TRBV27, the J call TRBJ2-7; D ambiguous. The germline CDR1 and CDR2 sequences are MNHEY and SMNVEV (reference sequence). The CDR3 runs to 13 residues. V was cut by 4 bases and J by 3 bases, with 10 bases left in between. DNA of the CDR3: TGTGCCAGCAGTTCATCTGCGCACTACGAGCAGTACTTC. Encoded protein: CASSSSAHYEQYF.

V usage is TRBV19 and J usage is TRBJ2-5, with 15 bases identical to TRBD2. The junction had 4 bases not matched to a gene; V was cut back by 6 bases and J by 2 bases. This CDR3 comprises 16 residues. Germline values: CDR1 LNHDA, CDR2 SQIVND (reference sequence). The CDR3 bases are TGTGCCAGTAGCAGGACTAGCGGGGGGGGACAAGAGACCCAGTACTTC. This sequence encodes CASSRTSGGGQETQYF.

This sequence joins TRBV7-9 and TRBJ2-1; D not resolved. There are 12 residues in the CDR3. Trimming removed 0 bases at V and 9 bases at J, with 6 bases between. CDR1 and CDR2 from the germline V gene are SEHNR and FQNEAQ (reference sequence). Here the CDR3 DNA reads TGTGCCAGCAGCTTAGCCCGTGTTGAGCAGTTCTTC. Translation: CASSLARVEQFF.

This sequence joins TRBV25-1 and TRBJ1-6; 7 nucleotides align to TRBD1. CDR1 is MGHDK, CDR2 SYGVNS, per germline. V lost 2 bases and J lost 6; bases outside the gene matches: 7. The CDR3 totals 16 residues. The CDR3 protein is CASSEVEGARNSPLHF. The CDR3 DNA follows: TGTGCCAGCAGTGAAGTCGAGGGGGCTCGTAATTCACCCCTCCACTTT.

This rearrangement joins TRBV3-1 (or the pseudogene TRBV3-2) to TRBJ2-2, with D possibly being TRBD1 (6 bases). Trimming shortened V by 1 base and J by 6 bases, and 15 bases separated the two germline ends. Per the germline V gene, CDR1 is LGHDT and CDR2 is YNNKEL (reference sequence). CDR3 length equals 16 residues. CDR3 in amino acids: CASSQVIGGESGELFF. For the CDR3, the DNA is TGTGCCAGCAGCCAAGTAATTGGGGGCGAATCCGGGGAGCTGTTTTTT.

This clone has only one observation. The sample contains more than one DNA sequence encoding this CDR3. This sequence joins TRBV12-3 or TRBV12-4 and TRBJ2-3; 9 nucleotides agree with TRBD2. The CDR3 extends over 13 amino acids. Trimming took 6 bases from V and 6 from J; bases not matched to a gene: 4. The CDR3 coding sequence is TGTGCCAGCAGGGGCGGGGGGGCTGATACGCAGTATTTT. As protein: CASRGGGADTQYF.

This chain links TRBV19 with TRBJ2-3; TRBD2 matches 9 bases. This CDR3 is built from 15 residues. Germline assignment: CDR1 LNHDA and CDR2 SQIVND (reference sequence). V lost 3 bases and J lost 5; bases outside the gene matches: 6. The CDR3 sequence: CASSISGSGKDTQYF. DNA for the CDR3: TGTGCCAGTAGTATTAGCGGGAGCGGAAAAGATACGCAGTATTTT.

The genes are TRBV13 and TRBJ2-3; D is unresolved. This CDR3 has 16 amino acids. Per the germline V gene, CDR1 is PRHDT and CDR2 is FYEKMQ (reference sequence). Deletions cut 0 bases from V and 6 bases from J, with 16 bases between. The CDR3, as DNA: TGTGCCAGCAGCTTAGGTTTAGGAGCACCACGCGATACGCAGTATTTT. This translates into CASSLGLGAPRDTQYF.

This chain uses TRBV30 with TRBJ2-7; TRBD1 matches 8 bases. CDR3 length: 16 residues. Germline CDR1 GTSNPN, CDR2 SVGIG (reference sequence). V lost 4 bases, J lost 5 bases, and 16 bases stayed unmatched. Here the CDR3 reads CAWKYRTGLESNEQYF. CDR3 bases: TGTGCCTGGAAGTATCGGACAGGGCTAGAAAGCAACGAGCAGTACTTC.

This clone has more than one count but fewer than ten. Different DNA sequences within this sample yield the same CDR3. The V call is TRBV30, the J call TRBJ2-3; D not certain. V was cut by 2 bases and J by 0 bases, with 6 bases left in between. Germline-derived CDR1 and CDR2 are GTSNPN and SVGIG (reference sequence). This CDR3 region has 13 residues. The DNA of the CDR3 is TGTGCCTGGAGTCCCTTAAGCACAGATACGCAGTATTTT. Translation: CAWSPLSTDTQYF.

V is TRBV4-1 and J is TRBJ1-2; D is uncertain. V was shortened by 0 bases and J by 3 bases, with 17 bases between the two germline ends. The CDR3 is 17 amino acids. The germline V gene has CDR1 MGHRA and CDR2 YSYEKL. CDR3 sequence reads: CASSQDPGQVGDYGYTF. The CDR3 nucleotides read TGCGCCAGCAGCCAAGACCCTGGGCAGGTGGGTGACTATGGCTACACCTTC.

This clone was found once. The V and J genes are TRBV12-3 or TRBV12-4 and TRBJ2-7, with D perhaps TRBD2 (6 bases). The CDR3 length is 11 residues. V shed 8 bases and J shed 3 bases, with 8 bases lying between them. The CDR3 DNA sequence: TGTGCCAGCGGAGGGGTCTACGAGCAGTACTTC. This gives the protein CASGGVYEQYF.